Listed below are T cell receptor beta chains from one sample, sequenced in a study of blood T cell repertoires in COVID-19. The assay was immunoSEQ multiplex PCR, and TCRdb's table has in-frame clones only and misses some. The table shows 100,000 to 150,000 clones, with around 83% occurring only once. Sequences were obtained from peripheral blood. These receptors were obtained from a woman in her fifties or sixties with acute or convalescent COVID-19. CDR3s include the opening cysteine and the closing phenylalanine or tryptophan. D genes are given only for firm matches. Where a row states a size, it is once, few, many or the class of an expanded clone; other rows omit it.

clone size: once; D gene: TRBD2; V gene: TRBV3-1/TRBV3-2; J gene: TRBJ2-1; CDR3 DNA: TGTGCCAGCAGCCTACTGCCCCCACTAGCGCTTACCTCCTACAATGAGCAGTTCTTC; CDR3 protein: CASSLLPPLALTSYNEQFF
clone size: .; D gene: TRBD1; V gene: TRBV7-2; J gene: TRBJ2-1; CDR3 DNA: TGTGCCAGCAGCTTAGAGGGACAGTCTTACAATGAGCAGTTCTTC; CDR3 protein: CASSLEGQSYNEQFF
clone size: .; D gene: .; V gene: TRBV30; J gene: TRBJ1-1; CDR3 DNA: TGTGCCTGGAGTCCTACGAGGCATCCGAACACTGAAGCTTTCTTT; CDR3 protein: CAWSPTRHPNTEAFF
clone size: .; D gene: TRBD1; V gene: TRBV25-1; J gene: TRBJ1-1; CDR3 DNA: TGTGCCAGCAGAGAGACAGGGGAGGCGAACACTGAAGCTTTCTTT; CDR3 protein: CASRETGEANTEAFF
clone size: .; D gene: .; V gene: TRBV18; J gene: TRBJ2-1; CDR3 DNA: TGTGCCAGCTCACCTCTCACAGGGAACAGGTACAATGAGCAGTTCTTC; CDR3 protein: CASSPLTGNRYNEQFF
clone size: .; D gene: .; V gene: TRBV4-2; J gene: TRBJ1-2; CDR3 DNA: TGTGCCAGCAGCCAAGAATCATCAGAGAGGGCCTTAGGGACCTTC; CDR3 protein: CASSQESSERALGTF
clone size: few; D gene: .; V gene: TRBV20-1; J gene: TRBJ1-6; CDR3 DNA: TGCAGTGCTAGTCCGGGGGTGATACTATTAAATTCACCCCTCCACTTT; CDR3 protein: CSASPGVILLNSPLHF
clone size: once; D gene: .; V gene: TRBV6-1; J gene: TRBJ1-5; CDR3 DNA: TGTGCCAGCAGTGAAGGGTTTGGCAGCGGCAATCAGCCCCAGCATTTT; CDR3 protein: CASSEGFGSGNQPQHF
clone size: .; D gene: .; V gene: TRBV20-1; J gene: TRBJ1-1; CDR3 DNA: TGCAGTGCTAGTCAGTTCTTTATAACCAAATTAACCGTCACTGAAGCTTTCTTT; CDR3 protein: CSASQFFITKLTVTEAFF
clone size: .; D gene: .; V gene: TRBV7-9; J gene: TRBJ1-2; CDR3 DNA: TGTGCCAGCAGCTTAGCGGGCATGGGTTATGGCTACACCTTC; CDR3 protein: CASSLAGMGYGYTF
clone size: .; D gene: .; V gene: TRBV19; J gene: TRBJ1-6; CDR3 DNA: TGTGCCAGTAGTAACCAGGGGAGCTCCTATAATTCACCCCTCCACTTT; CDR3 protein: CASSNQGSSYNSPLHF
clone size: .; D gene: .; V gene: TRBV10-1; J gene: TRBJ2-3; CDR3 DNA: TGCGCCAGCAGTGAGTCGCCTAGTTTGGATACGCAGTATTTT; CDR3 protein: CASSESPSLDTQYF
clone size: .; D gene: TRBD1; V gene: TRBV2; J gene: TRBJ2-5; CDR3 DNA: TGTGCCAGCAGTGGGCGGGACAGGCAAGAGACCCAGTACTTC; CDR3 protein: CASSGRDRQETQYF
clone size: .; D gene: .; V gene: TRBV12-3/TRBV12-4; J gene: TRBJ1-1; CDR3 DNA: TGTGCCAGCAGACAGGGAACTGAAGCTTTCTTT; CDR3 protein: CASRQGTEAFF
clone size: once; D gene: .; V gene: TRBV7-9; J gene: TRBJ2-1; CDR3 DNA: TGTGCCAGCAGCTCCGGGGGGCGCTACTACAATGAGCAGTTCTTC; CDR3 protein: CASSSGGRYYNEQFF
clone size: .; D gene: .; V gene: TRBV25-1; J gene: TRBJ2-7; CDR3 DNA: TGTGCCAGCAGTGTCAAGGGGCAGTACGAGCAGTACTTC; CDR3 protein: CASSVKGQYEQYF
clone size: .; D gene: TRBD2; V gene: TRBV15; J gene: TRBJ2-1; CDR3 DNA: TGTGCCACCAGCAGACAATCCGGGACTAGCACCGATGAGCAGTTCTTC; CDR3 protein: CATSRQSGTSTDEQFF
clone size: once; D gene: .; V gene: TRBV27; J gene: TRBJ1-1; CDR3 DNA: TGTGCCAGCATCTCGAACACTGAAGCTTTCTTT; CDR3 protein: CASISNTEAFF
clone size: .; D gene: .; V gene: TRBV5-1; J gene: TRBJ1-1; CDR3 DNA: TGCGCCAGCAGCTTGGGAGCGGGGGGTAACACTGAAGCTTTCTTT; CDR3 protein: CASSLGAGGNTEAFF
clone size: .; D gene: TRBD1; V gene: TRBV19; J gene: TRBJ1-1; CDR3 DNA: TGTGCCAGTAGTAAACAGGGGACAGGGGGCGGAAGGACTGAAGCTTTCTTT; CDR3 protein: CASSKQGTGGGRTEAFF
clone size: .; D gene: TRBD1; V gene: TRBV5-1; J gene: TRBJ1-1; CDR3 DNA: TGCGCCAGCAGCCAGACAGGGGAGAACACTGAAGCTTTCTTT; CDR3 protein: CASSQTGENTEAFF
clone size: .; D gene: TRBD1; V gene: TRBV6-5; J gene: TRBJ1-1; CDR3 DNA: TGTGCCAGCAGTTCGACAGGGCGGTTGAGCACTGAAGCTTTCTTT; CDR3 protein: CASSSTGRLSTEAFF